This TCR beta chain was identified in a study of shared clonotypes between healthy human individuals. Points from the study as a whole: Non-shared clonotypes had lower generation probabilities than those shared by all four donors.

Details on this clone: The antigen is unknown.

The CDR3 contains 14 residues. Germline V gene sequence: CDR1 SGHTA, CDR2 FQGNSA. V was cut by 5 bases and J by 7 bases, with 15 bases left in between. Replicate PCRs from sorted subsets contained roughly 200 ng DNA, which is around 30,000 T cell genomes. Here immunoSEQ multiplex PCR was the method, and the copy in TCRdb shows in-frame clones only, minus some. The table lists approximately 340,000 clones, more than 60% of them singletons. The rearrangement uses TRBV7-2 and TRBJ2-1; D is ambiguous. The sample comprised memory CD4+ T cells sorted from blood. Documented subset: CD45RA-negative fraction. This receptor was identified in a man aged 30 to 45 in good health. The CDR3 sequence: CASSNRMSANEQFF. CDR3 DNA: TGTGCCAGCAGCAATCGAATGTCAGCAAATGAGCAGTTCTTC.